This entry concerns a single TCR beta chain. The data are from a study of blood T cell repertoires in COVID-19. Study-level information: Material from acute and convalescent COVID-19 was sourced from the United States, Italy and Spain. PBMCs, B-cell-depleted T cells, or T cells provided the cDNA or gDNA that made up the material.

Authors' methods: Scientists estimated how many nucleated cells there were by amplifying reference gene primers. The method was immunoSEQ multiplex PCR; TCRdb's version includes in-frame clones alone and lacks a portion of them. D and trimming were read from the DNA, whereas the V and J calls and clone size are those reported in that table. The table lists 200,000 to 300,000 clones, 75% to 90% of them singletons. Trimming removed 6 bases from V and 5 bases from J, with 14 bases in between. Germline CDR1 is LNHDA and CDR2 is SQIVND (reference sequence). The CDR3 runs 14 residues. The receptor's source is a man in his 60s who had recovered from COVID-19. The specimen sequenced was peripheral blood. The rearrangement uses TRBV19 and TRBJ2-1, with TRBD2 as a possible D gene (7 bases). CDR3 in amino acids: CASRWAGANNEQFF. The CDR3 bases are TGTGCCAGTAGGTGGGCGGGGGCTAACAATGAGCAGTTCTTC.